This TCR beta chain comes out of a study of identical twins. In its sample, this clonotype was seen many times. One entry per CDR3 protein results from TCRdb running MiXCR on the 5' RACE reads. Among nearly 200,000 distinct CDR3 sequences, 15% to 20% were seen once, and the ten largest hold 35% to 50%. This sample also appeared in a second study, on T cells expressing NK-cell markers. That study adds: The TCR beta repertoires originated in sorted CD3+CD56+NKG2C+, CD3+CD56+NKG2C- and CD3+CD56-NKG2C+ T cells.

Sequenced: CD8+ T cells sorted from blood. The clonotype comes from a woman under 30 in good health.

The CDR3, as DNA: TGCAGCGTTGCCGGGGACAGGGAACCCTACGAGCAGTACTTC. It yields the protein CSVAGDREPYEQYF. The rearrangement joins TRBV29-1 to TRBJ2-7; TRBD1 matches at 9 bases. This CDR3 spans 14 amino acids. V lost 4 bases to trimming and J lost 2 bases; unmatched junction nucleotides: 6. CDR1 SQVTM and CDR2 ANQGSEA come from the germline V gene.